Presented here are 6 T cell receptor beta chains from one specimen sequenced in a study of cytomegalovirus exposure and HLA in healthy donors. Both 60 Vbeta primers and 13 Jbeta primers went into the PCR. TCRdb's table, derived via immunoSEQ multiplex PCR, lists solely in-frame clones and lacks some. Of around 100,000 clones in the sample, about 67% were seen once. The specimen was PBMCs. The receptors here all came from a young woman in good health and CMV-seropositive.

CDR3 nucleotides: TGTGCCGGCCTCAGGGTAATCGAGCAGTACTTC. Amino acid sequence: CAGLRVIEQYF. V usage is TRBV25-1 and J usage is TRBJ2-7; possibly TRBD1 for D (5 bases). Trimming removed 11 bases from V and 6 bases from J, with 14 bases in between. Looked up from germline, CDR1 is MGHDK and CDR2 is SYGVNS. This CDR3 has 11 amino acids.

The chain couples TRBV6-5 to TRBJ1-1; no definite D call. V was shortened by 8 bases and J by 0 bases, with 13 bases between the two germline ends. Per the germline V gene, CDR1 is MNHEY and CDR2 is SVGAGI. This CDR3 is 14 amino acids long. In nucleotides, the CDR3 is TGTGCCAGCGACAAAGACGGGATGAACACTGAAGCTTTCTTT. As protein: CASDKDGMNTEAFF.

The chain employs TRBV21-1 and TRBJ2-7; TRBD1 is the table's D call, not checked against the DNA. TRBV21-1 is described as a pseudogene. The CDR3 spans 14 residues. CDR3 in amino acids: CASSRTPPSYEQYF. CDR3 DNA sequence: TGTGCCAGCAGCAGGACACCACCCTCCTACGAGCAGTACTTC.

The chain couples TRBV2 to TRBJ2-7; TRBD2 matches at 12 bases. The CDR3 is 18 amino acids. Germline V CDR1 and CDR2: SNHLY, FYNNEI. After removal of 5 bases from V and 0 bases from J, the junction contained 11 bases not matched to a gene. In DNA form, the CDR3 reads TGTGCCAGCAGTCCGTGGCTAGCGGGAGGGACTAGCTCCTACGAGCAGTACTTC. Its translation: CASSPWLAGGTSSYEQYF.

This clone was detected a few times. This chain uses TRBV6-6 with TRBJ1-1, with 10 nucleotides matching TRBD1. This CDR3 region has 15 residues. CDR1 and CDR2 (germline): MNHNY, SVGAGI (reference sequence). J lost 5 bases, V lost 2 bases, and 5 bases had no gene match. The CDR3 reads CASSYGQGDLTEAFF. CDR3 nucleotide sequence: TGTGCCAGCAGTTACGGACAGGGGGATCTGACTGAAGCTTTCTTT.

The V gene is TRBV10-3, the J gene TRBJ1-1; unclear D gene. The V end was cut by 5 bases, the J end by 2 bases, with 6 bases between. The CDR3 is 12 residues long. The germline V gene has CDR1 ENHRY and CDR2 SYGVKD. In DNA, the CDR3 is TGTGCCATCAGTACAGAAAACACTGAAGCTTTCTTT. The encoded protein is CAISTENTEAFF.